The rows below give T cell receptor beta chains drawn from one sample of a study of response to subunit inactivated influenza vaccine. Via MiXCR, TCRdb re-called the RT-PCR reads, giving one row per CDR3 protein. The table records roughly 650,000 distinct CDR3 sequences, 15% to 19% of them present only once. This specimen was PBMCs from blood, taken 12 days after vaccination. The receptors were sampled from a man aged 45-65 years who received an inactivated influenza vaccine. Both conserved end residues are part of each CDR3. D genes are given only for firm matches. A row's size may be missing; if present it is once, few, many or a size class.

cdr3_length: 15
j_call: TRBJ2-7
v_call: TRBV7-8
d_call: .
clone_size: .
cdr3_nt: TGTGCCAGCAGCTTAGTAGGGAGGACAGGCTACGAGCAGTACTTC
cdr3_aa: CASSLVGRTGYEQYF

cdr3_length: 14
j_call: TRBJ2-7
v_call: TRBV20-1
d_call: .
clone_size: few
cdr3_nt: TGCAGTGCACGAAACCCTGTAAGGGCCTACGAGCAGTACTTC
cdr3_aa: CSARNPVRAYEQYF

cdr3_length: 15
j_call: TRBJ2-5
v_call: TRBV7-2
d_call: .
clone_size: .
cdr3_nt: TGTGCCAGCAGCCCCGGGTCCTCTTGGGGGAAGACCCAGTACTTC
cdr3_aa: CASSPGSSWGKTQYF

cdr3_length: 12
j_call: TRBJ2-1
v_call: TRBV4-1
d_call: .
clone_size: many
cdr3_nt: TGCGCCAGCAGCCTCGTAGGGGGTGAGCAGTTCTTC
cdr3_aa: CASSLVGGEQFF

cdr3_length: 16
j_call: TRBJ2-1
v_call: TRBV6-5
d_call: TRBD2
clone_size: many
cdr3_nt: TGTGCCAGCAGTTACGGGTCTAGCGGAAAATACAATGAGCAGTTCTTC
cdr3_aa: CASSYGSSGKYNEQFF

cdr3_length: 15
j_call: TRBJ2-5
v_call: TRBV20-1
d_call: TRBD2
clone_size: .
cdr3_nt: TGCAGTGCTAGCGGGGTGACTAGCGGGACGGAGACCCAGTACTTC
cdr3_aa: CSASGVTSGTETQYF

cdr3_length: 14
j_call: TRBJ2-4
v_call: TRBV6-4
d_call: .
clone_size: .
cdr3_nt: TGTGCCAGCAGATTAGGGACGGATAGGGACATTCAGTACTTC
cdr3_aa: CASRLGTDRDIQYF

cdr3_length: 14
j_call: TRBJ1-2
v_call: TRBV7-9
d_call: .
clone_size: .
cdr3_nt: TGTGCCAGCAGCCCTGGGACGGCCATCTATGGCTACACCTTC
cdr3_aa: CASSPGTAIYGYTF

cdr3_length: 14
j_call: TRBJ2-7
v_call: TRBV5-1
d_call: .
clone_size: few
cdr3_nt: TGCGCCAGCAGCCCGGCGGGAACCAGACCCGAGCAGTACTTC
cdr3_aa: CASSPAGTRPEQYF

cdr3_length: 17
j_call: TRBJ2-3
v_call: TRBV7-9
d_call: .
clone_size: few
cdr3_nt: TGTGCCAGCAGCTTAGCGCACGCAGGGCCTCTTACAGATACGCAGTATTTT
cdr3_aa: CASSLAHAGPLTDTQYF

cdr3_length: 15
j_call: TRBJ2-7
v_call: TRBV7-2
d_call: TRBD2
clone_size: many
cdr3_nt: TGTGCCAGCAGCACCTCTAGCGGGAAGGCCTACGAGCAGTACTTC
cdr3_aa: CASSTSSGKAYEQYF

cdr3_length: 14
j_call: TRBJ2-7
v_call: TRBV7-8
d_call: .
clone_size: .
cdr3_nt: TGTGCCAGCAGCTCACAAGTTTCCTCCTACGAGCAGTACTTC
cdr3_aa: CASSSQVSSYEQYF

cdr3_length: 12
j_call: TRBJ2-1
v_call: TRBV7-3
d_call: TRBD2
clone_size: .
cdr3_nt: TGTGCCAGCCAGAAGTCGGGGGGTGAGCAGTTCTTC
cdr3_aa: CASQKSGGEQFF

cdr3_length: 13
j_call: TRBJ2-7
v_call: TRBV20-1
d_call: TRBD2
clone_size: .
cdr3_nt: TGCAGTGCTGGGACTAGCGGCTTTTCGGGGCAGTACTTC
cdr3_aa: CSAGTSGFSGQYF

cdr3_length: 12
j_call: TRBJ1-1
v_call: TRBV20-1
d_call: .
clone_size: few
cdr3_nt: TGCAGTGCTAGACGGGGTTGGGCTGAAGCTTTCTTT
cdr3_aa: CSARRGWAEAFF

cdr3_length: 16
j_call: TRBJ2-2
v_call: TRBV12-3/TRBV12-4
d_call: TRBD1
clone_size: many
cdr3_nt: TGTGCCAGCAGTTCAAGGACAGGGAGGAACACCGGGGAGCTGTTTTTT
cdr3_aa: CASSSRTGRNTGELFF

cdr3_length: 14
j_call: TRBJ1-4
v_call: TRBV7-8
d_call: TRBD1
clone_size: once
cdr3_nt: TGTGCCAGCAGCGTTGGACAGGATGCCGAAAAACTGTTTTTT
cdr3_aa: CASSVGQDAEKLFF

cdr3_length: 15
j_call: TRBJ2-5
v_call: TRBV24-1
d_call: .
clone_size: few
cdr3_nt: TGTGCCACCAGTGATCACAGGGAGGCCCAAGAGACCCAGTACTTC
cdr3_aa: CATSDHREAQETQYF

cdr3_length: 16
j_call: TRBJ2-2
v_call: TRBV5-6
d_call: TRBD2
clone_size: .
cdr3_nt: TGTGCCAGCAGCTTGCCGCGGGAGGGCCGAACCGGGGAGCTGTTTTTT
cdr3_aa: CASSLPREGRTGELFF

cdr3_length: 15
j_call: TRBJ2-1
v_call: TRBV4-3
d_call: TRBD1
clone_size: .
cdr3_nt: TGCGCCAGCAGCCATTTGGACAGGGGTAGTAATGAGCAGTTCTTC
cdr3_aa: CASSHLDRGSNEQFF

cdr3_length: 15
j_call: TRBJ2-1
v_call: TRBV20-1
d_call: .
clone_size: few
cdr3_nt: TGCAGTGCTAGAGATTGGGGAGAACTCGCCAATGAGCAGTTCTTC
cdr3_aa: CSARDWGELANEQFF

cdr3_length: 14
j_call: TRBJ1-5
v_call: TRBV5-1
d_call: .
clone_size: many
cdr3_nt: TGCGCCAGCCGGGATGGGGGTAGCAATCAGCCCCAGCATTTT
cdr3_aa: CASRDGGSNQPQHF

cdr3_length: 12
j_call: TRBJ2-3
v_call: TRBV20-1
d_call: .
clone_size: .
cdr3_nt: TGCAGTGCGAGGACAGCGGCAGATACGCAGTATTTT
cdr3_aa: CSARTAADTQYF

cdr3_length: 15
j_call: TRBJ1-3
v_call: TRBV25-1
d_call: .
clone_size: .
cdr3_nt: TGTGCCAGCAGTGAATGGGGGGTTCTTGGAAACACCATATATTTT
cdr3_aa: CASSEWGVLGNTIYF

cdr3_length: 20
j_call: TRBJ2-4
v_call: TRBV20-1
d_call: TRBD2
clone_size: .
cdr3_nt: TGCAGTGCTAGAGATCCTGGCAGGACTAGCGGGAGGGCCTCCAAAAACATTCAGTACTTC
cdr3_aa: CSARDPGRTSGRASKNIQYF

cdr3_length: 14
j_call: TRBJ1-2
v_call: TRBV3-1
d_call: .
clone_size: .
cdr3_nt: TGTGCCAGCAGCCCGGGACACCGAACTTATGGCTACACCTTC
cdr3_aa: CASSPGHRTYGYTF

cdr3_length: 12
j_call: TRBJ1-5
v_call: TRBV19
d_call: .
clone_size: .
cdr3_nt: TGTGCCAGTGGGGGGCCAAATCAGCCCCAGCATTTT
cdr3_aa: CASGGPNQPQHF

cdr3_length: 15
j_call: TRBJ1-1
v_call: TRBV18
d_call: .
clone_size: few
cdr3_nt: TGTGCCAGCTCACCGGGACATGGGGGGAACACTGAAGCTTTCTTT
cdr3_aa: CASSPGHGGNTEAFF

cdr3_length: 13
j_call: TRBJ2-7
v_call: TRBV6-2/TRBV6-3
d_call: .
clone_size: .
cdr3_nt: TGTGCCACCCGGACAGCAACCGCCTACGAGCAGTACTTC
cdr3_aa: CATRTATAYEQYF

cdr3_length: 17
j_call: TRBJ1-5
v_call: TRBV28
d_call: TRBD1
clone_size: .
cdr3_nt: TGTGCCAGCAGTCCCCCGCTGTACAGGGGAAACCCTCAGCCCCAGCATTTT
cdr3_aa: CASSPPLYRGNPQPQHF

cdr3_length: 16
j_call: TRBJ2-2
v_call: TRBV10-2
d_call: .
clone_size: few
cdr3_nt: TGCGCCAGCAGTGAGAGGGACCTTTGGAACACCGGGGAGCTGTTTTTT
cdr3_aa: CASSERDLWNTGELFF

cdr3_length: 15
j_call: TRBJ2-2
v_call: TRBV12-3/TRBV12-4
d_call: .
clone_size: .
cdr3_nt: TGTGCCAGCACCCCTCTACAAGGGCCCACCGGGGAGCTGTTTTTT
cdr3_aa: CASTPLQGPTGELFF

cdr3_length: 14
j_call: TRBJ1-5
v_call: TRBV6-2/TRBV6-3
d_call: TRBD1
clone_size: .
cdr3_nt: TGTGCCAGCAGTCATCACAGGGGGCATCAGCCCCAGCATTTT
cdr3_aa: CASSHHRGHQPQHF

cdr3_length: 12
j_call: TRBJ1-6
v_call: TRBV19
d_call: .
clone_size: .
cdr3_nt: TGTGCCAGTAGTATGACGAATTCACCCCTCCACTTT
cdr3_aa: CASSMTNSPLHF

cdr3_length: 16
j_call: TRBJ2-3
v_call: TRBV2
d_call: TRBD2
clone_size: .
cdr3_nt: TGTGCCAGCAGGTTACTAGCGGGGGGGAGCACAGATACGCAGTATTTT
cdr3_aa: CASRLLAGGSTDTQYF

cdr3_length: 10
j_call: TRBJ2-3
v_call: TRBV29-1
d_call: .
clone_size: few
cdr3_nt: TGCAGCGACGAGACAGATACGCAGTATTTT
cdr3_aa: CSDETDTQYF